This TCR beta chain was documented in a study of T cell responses to AZD1222 COVID-19 vaccine. The length of the CDR3 is 15 residues. V dropped 6 bases and J dropped 0 bases, with 12 bases sitting between them. Germline values: CDR1 MNHEY, CDR2 SVGAGI. Remarks on this clone: Its antigen is not known.

Study-wide findings and caveats: Every sample of the repertoires postdated the peak T cell response. Researchers report vaccine-associated CD4 TCRs spanning spike, with dominance at 160-218 and 743-854.

Clones were read by immunoSEQ multiplex PCR, and TCRdb kept only the in-frame ones, dropping some. Of around 97,000 clones listed, approximately 89% are singletons. This receptor was obtained from an adult in good health. The chain is built from TRBV6-5 and TRBJ2-4; D possibly corresponds to TRBD2 (6 bases). This specimen was peripheral blood, taken on day 0 of AZD1222 vaccination. The chain's CDR3 is CASRDGGLAKNIQYF. In nucleotides, the CDR3 is TGTGCCAGCAGGGACGGGGGACTAGCCAAAAACATTCAGTACTTC.